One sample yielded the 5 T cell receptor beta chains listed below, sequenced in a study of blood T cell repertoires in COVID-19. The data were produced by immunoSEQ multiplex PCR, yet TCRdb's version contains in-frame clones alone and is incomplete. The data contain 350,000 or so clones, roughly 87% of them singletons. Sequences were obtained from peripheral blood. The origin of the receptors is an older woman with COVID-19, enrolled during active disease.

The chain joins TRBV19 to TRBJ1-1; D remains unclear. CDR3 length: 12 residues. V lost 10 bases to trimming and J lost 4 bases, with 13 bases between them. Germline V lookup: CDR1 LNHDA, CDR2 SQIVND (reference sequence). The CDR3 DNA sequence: TGTGCCACCGAAGGTCGGGTCACTGAAGCTTTCTTT. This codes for CATEGRVTEAFF. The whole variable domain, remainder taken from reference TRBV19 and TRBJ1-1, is DGGITQSPKYLFRKEGQNVTLSCEQNLNHDAMYWYRQDPGQGLRLIYYSQIVNDFQKGDIAEGYSVSREKKESFPLTVTSAQKNPTAFYLCATEGRVTEAFFGQGTRLTVV.

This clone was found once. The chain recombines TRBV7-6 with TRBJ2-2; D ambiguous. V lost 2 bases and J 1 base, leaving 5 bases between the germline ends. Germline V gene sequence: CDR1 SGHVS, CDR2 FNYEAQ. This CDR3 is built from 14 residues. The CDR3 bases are TGTGCCAGCAGCTTAATTAGGAACACCGGGGAGCTGTTTTTT. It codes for CASSLIRNTGELFF.

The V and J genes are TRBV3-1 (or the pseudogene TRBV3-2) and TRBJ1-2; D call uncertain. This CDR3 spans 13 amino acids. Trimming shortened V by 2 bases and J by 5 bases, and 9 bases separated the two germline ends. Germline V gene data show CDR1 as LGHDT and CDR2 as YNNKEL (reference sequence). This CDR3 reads CASSQMGRYGYTF. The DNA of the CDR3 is TGTGCCAGCAGCCAAATGGGGAGATATGGCTACACCTTC.

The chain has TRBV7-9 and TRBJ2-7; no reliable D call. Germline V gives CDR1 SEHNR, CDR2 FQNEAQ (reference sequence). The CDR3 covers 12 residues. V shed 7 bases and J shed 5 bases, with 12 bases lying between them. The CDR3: CASTLGWNEQYF. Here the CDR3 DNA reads TGTGCCAGCACCCTAGGCTGGAACGAGCAGTACTTC.

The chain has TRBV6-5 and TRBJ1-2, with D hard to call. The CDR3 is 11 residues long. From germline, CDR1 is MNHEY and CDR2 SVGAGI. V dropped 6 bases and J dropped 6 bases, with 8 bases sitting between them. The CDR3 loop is CASSQLNGYTF. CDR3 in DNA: TGTGCCAGCAGCCAGTTGAATGGCTACACCTTC.